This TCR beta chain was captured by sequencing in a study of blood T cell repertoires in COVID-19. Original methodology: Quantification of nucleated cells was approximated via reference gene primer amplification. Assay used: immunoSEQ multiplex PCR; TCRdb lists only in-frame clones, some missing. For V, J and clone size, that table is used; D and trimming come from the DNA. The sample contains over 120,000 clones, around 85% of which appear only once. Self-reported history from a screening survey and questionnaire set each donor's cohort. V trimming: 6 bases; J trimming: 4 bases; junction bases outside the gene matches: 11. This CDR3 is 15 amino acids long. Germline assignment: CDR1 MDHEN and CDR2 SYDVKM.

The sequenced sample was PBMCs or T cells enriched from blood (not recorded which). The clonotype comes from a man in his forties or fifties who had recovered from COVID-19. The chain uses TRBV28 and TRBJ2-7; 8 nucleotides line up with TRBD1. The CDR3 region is CASSATGANRYEQYF. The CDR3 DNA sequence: TGTGCCAGCAGCGCGACAGGGGCCAACCGTTACGAGCAGTACTTC.